The clone carrying this T cell receptor (beta chain) has a count of ten or more. Its cognate antigen is unknown. This entry comes from a study of beta chain features in type 1 diabetes. Study-wide findings and caveats: In type 1 diabetes patients, VDJ junctions had fewer insertions; deletions at these junctions were more frequent.

Researchers reported sorting CD4+ naive, central memory, regulatory and stem cell-like memory cells via CD45RO/CCR7/CD25/CD127/CD95/CD27. In all sorted populations, purity surpassed 95%. The isolated RNA, all of it, was reverse transcribed, so expressed TCRB transcripts were what got sequenced. Libraries were prepared by immunoSEQ multiplex PCR; TCRdb keeps only in-frame clonotypes and omits some of them. The sample holds around 300,000 clones, 7% to 9% seen once. The CDR3 is 15 amino acids. This chain connects TRBV21-1 to TRBJ1-2. TRBV21-1 constitutes a pseudogene. The clonotype was recovered from a woman younger than 30 in good health. The sample was central memory CD4+ T cells from blood. CDR3 nucleotides: TGTGCCAGCAGCACCGCTAGGACGGACGACTATGGCTACACCTTC. Protein sequence: CASSTARTDDYGYTF.